The 16 T cell receptor beta chains in this list originate from one sample, sequenced in a study of human T cells and chemical hapten exposure. TCRdb itself ran the RACE reads through MiXCR, one entry per CDR3 protein. The sample has about 30,000 distinct CDR3 sequences, almost 6% seen once. Time point defined: patch test 3, about 24 weeks after DPC sensitization. Regarding treatment: therapeutic diphenylcyclopropenone sensitization with weekly scalp DPC. Sample: whole blood, taken in connection with sensitization to the hapten diphenylcyclopropenone (DPC). The origin of the receptors is a man aged 30 to 45 with alopecia areata. Some clones in this sample may be carry-over from other donors' samples.

This clonotype occurred many times. CDR3 sequence: CSVAGQMNYGYTF. In DNA, the CDR3 is TGCAGCGTTGCGGGACAGATGAACTATGGCTACACCTTC. The chain has TRBV29-1 and TRBJ1-2; 7 nucleotides match TRBD1. The CDR3 length is 13 residues. V dropped 4 bases and J dropped 2; count of bases not matched to a gene: 4. In germline, CDR1 is SQVTM, CDR2 ANQGSEA.

This clonotype was picked up many times. This chain links TRBV30 with TRBJ2-3; 9 bases are shared with TRBD1. V was clipped by 2 bases and J by 3 bases; unmatched bases: 3. The CDR3 runs 14 residues. Germline-derived CDR1 and CDR2 are GTSNPN and SVGIG (reference sequence). CDR3 nucleotides: TGTGCCTGGAGTACCGGGACAGGGACAGATACGCAGTATTTT. Translated, it gives CAWSTGTGTDTQYF.

In its sample, this clonotype was seen many times. This chain links TRBV5-5 with TRBJ1-5; weak D call: TRBD1 (5 bases). The CDR3 loop spans 14 amino acids. Germline V CDR1 and CDR2: SGHKS, YYEKEE (reference sequence). Between the trimmed V and J ends, which lost 4 bases and 6 bases, there was a span of 14 bases. In DNA, the CDR3 is TGTGCCAGCAGCCGTGGGACGGTCGGTCAGCCCCAGCATTTT. Translated: CASSRGTVGQPQHF.

This clonotype was seen at least ten times. This chain uses TRBV27 with TRBJ2-7; D gene ambiguous. Germline values: CDR1 MNHEY, CDR2 SMNVEV (reference sequence). The CDR3 spans 16 residues. Trimming took 6 bases from V and 2 from J, leaving 20 bases between them. CDR3: CASSRKWSGFTYEQYF. In DNA form, the CDR3 reads TGTGCCAGCAGCCGAAAATGGTCCGGCTTCACCTACGAGCAGTACTTC.

The table lists this clonotype with many counts. This chain links TRBV27 with TRBJ2-1, with 7 bases identical to TRBD2. V lost 3 bases to trimming and J lost 9 bases; unmatched junction nucleotides: 8. CDR1 and CDR2 (germline): MNHEY, SMNVEV (reference sequence). The CDR3 has 14 amino acids. The CDR3 spells CASSFGGGPGEQFF. CDR3 nucleotides: TGTGCCAGCAGTTTCGGGGGAGGGCCTGGTGAGCAGTTCTTC.

This clonotype came up many times. V gene TRBV5-5 combines with J gene TRBJ1-5; D call uncertain. Germline V gene lookup returns CDR1 SGHKS and CDR2 YYEKEE (reference sequence). Between the trimmed V and J ends, which lost 0 bases and 10 bases, there was a span of 11 bases. The CDR3 runs to 13 residues. The CDR3 protein is CASSLEALHPQHF. CDR3 nucleotides: TGTGCCAGCAGCTTGGAGGCACTTCATCCCCAGCATTTT.

This clonotype was found many times. Written as DNA, the CDR3 is TGTGCCAGCAGCTCCTTCACAGATACGCAGTATTTT. The encoded protein is CASSSFTDTQYF. The gene calls are TRBV7-9 and TRBJ2-3, with unresolved D. The CDR3 has 12 residues. V lost 4 bases to trimming and J lost 2 bases, with 4 bases between them. Germline values: CDR1 SEHNR, CDR2 FQNEAQ (reference sequence).

This clonotype showed up many times. CDR3 DNA: TGCGCCAGCAGCCAGGATACAGGGGATGGCAATCAGCCCCAGCATTTT. It codes for CASSQDTGDGNQPQHF. The rearrangement links TRBV4-1 to TRBJ1-5; TRBD1 matches at 7 bases. The CDR3 spans 16 residues. V was clipped by 3 bases and J by 2 bases; unmatched bases: 7. Germline CDR1 MGHRA, CDR2 YSYEKL.

Ten or more counts support this clonotype. The rearrangement joins TRBV11-2 to TRBJ2-3; 9 positions match TRBD1. The V gene end was trimmed by 5 bases and the J gene end by 0 bases; junction bases not matched to a gene: 6. Per germline, CDR1 SGHAT and CDR2 FQNNGV. The CDR3 contains 16 residues. The CDR3 sequence: CASSRAGQGSTDTQYF. DNA for the CDR3: TGTGCCAGCAGCCGAGCTGGACAGGGGAGCACAGATACGCAGTATTTT.

This clonotype was detected many times. V is TRBV12-3 or TRBV12-4 and J is TRBJ2-7, with 10 bases lining up with TRBD1. The CDR3 runs 14 residues. Trimming removed 5 bases from V and 4 bases from J; junction bases left unmatched: 5. The CDR3 region has the DNA TGTGCCAGCAGTACCGGGACAGGGGCTTACGAGCAGTACTTC. Its translation: CASSTGTGAYEQYF.

This clonotype was counted ten times or more. The CDR3 sequence is CASSSHGEKLFF. Here the CDR3 DNA reads TGTGCCAGCAGCAGTCACGGGGAAAAACTGTTTTTT. The rearrangement uses TRBV7-9 and TRBJ1-4; D unresolved. Germline-derived CDR1 and CDR2 are SEHNR and FQNEAQ (reference sequence). The CDR3 is 12 residues long. V shed 5 bases and J shed 8 bases, with 9 bases lying between them.

This clonotype came up many times. The V and J genes are TRBV18 and TRBJ1-4, with no clear D. Germline V gives CDR1 KGHSH, CDR2 LQKENI. The ends were cut back, 3 bases at V and 3 bases at J, with 8 bases in the middle. CDR3 size: 14 residues. CDR3 amino acids: CASSPGRANEKLFF. The CDR3 DNA is TGTGCCAGCTCACCCGGACGGGCTAATGAAAAACTGTTTTTT.

This clonotype has ten or more counts. V usage is TRBV6-5 and J usage is TRBJ2-2; 11 bases align to TRBD1. There are 16 residues in the CDR3. Unmatched junction bases numbered 7, after V lost 6 bases and J lost 4 bases. The germline CDR1 and CDR2 sequences are MNHEY and SVGAGI. The CDR3 reads CASSSGQGAGTGELFF. CDR3 DNA sequence: TGTGCCAGCAGCTCCGGACAGGGGGCGGGCACCGGGGAGCTGTTTTTT.

The sample holds many counts of this clonotype. V is TRBV6-2 or TRBV6-3 and J is TRBJ1-2, with D maybe TRBD1 (6 bases). This CDR3 comprises 17 residues. Trimming shortened V by 2 bases and J by 4 bases, and 20 bases separated the two germline ends. Germline CDR1 and CDR2: MNHEY and SVGEGT. CDR3 in amino acids: CASSYDRILGLSYGYTF. The CDR3 nucleotides read TGTGCCAGCAGTTACGACAGGATCCTTGGCCTGTCCTATGGCTACACCTTC.

This clonotype has ten or more counts. The chain couples TRBV11-2 to TRBJ1-2; 9 nucleotides agree with TRBD1. V was pared by 5 bases and J by 4 bases, with 8 bases of the junction left unmatched. Germline values: CDR1 SGHAT, CDR2 FQNNGV. The CDR3 has 15 amino acids. This CDR3 is CASSLEGTGTYGYTF. The CDR3 nucleotides are TGTGCCAGCAGCCTTGAAGGGACAGGGACCTATGGCTACACCTTC. The full variable domain, in which reference TRBV11-2 and TRBJ1-2 provide the parts outside the CDR3, is EAGVAQSPRYKIIEKRQSVAFWCNPISGHATLYWYQQILGQGPKLLIQFQNNGVVDDSQLPKDRFSAERLKGVDSTLKIQPAKLEDSAVYLCASSLEGTGTYGYTFGSGTRLTVV.

This clonotype appeared many times. CDR3 in DNA: TGTGCCAGCAGTATTACAGCCACCTCTGGGGCCAACGTCCTGACTTTC. Protein: CASSITATSGANVLTF. The V call is TRBV6-2 or TRBV6-3, the J call TRBJ2-6; D is unresolved. The CDR3 runs to 16 residues. V was shortened by 5 bases and J by 0 bases, with 11 bases between the two germline ends. Germline-derived CDR1 and CDR2 are MNHEY and SVGEGT.